This TCR beta chain was obtained from a study of T cells in Graves' hyperthyroidism and ophthalmopathy (dated by TCRdb to about 2019). A note on the overall study: Peripheral blood samples were taken at the time of initial diagnosis, prior to any treatment. A discovery cohort of about a hundred patients, about 40 with Graves' ophthalmopathy and 57 with stable Graves' hyperthyroidism, was used to find distinguishing TCR V-J signatures. Prospective prediction of ophthalmopathy was tested in an independent validation cohort of 18 to 20 hyperthyroidism patients and 17 patients who later progressed to ophthalmopathy. The 90 or so discovery patients were randomly split 7:3 into training and test sets. In addition, the study compared T-cell repertoires in thyroid tissue and in blood from over 5 Graves' hyperthyroidism patients. After sampling, hyperthyroidism patients received methimazole starting at 30 mg daily, and ophthalmopathy patients received high-dose intravenous methylprednisolone. According to the paper, TCR Vbeta CDR3 sequencing was carried out on 135 peripheral blood samples, which came from more than 40 ophthalmopathy, fewer than 80 hyperthyroidism and approximately 17 progressor patients.

Study-wide conclusions, independent of this receptor: Sample size was not statistically predetermined, and blinding of investigators to group allocation was not performed. In validation, the model predicted progression to ophthalmopathy with roughly 70% sensitivity and about 73% specificity, a median of about 6 months before onset. In cross-validation, a model built on a 13 V-J signature told ophthalmopathy apart from stable hyperthyroidism with 87.88% sensitivity and about 81% specificity, and in testing the same model reached 80%/75%. Most expanded thyroid clonotypes (frequency above 0.001) were also detected in blood, suggesting blood repertoires may reflect thyroid immune responses.

Ophthalmopathy patients had moderately to severely active disease, Clinical Activity Score of at least 3, NOSPECS grade of at least 4, and duration under 3 months. Any patient with an uncontrolled infection, another autoimmune disease, pregnancy or lactation was excluded. Diagnoses were based on clinical symptoms, serum thyroxine and TRAb, thyroid ultrasound and orbital computed tomography. PBMCs were isolated from about 9.1 ml of fresh peripheral blood by Ficoll-Paque density gradient centrifugation. Total RNA was extracted with Trizol reagent, and quality was checked on an Agilent 2100 Bioanalyzer. TCR beta CDR3 regions were amplified from RNA transcripts. The first round of RT-PCR for the TCR CDR3 was performed with the HTBI primer set and the Qiagen OneStep RT-PCR kit. Libraries were constructed in a second round of multiplex PCR, after which size selection and purification were performed. Sequencing of the libraries was done on an Illumina HiSeq2000 using paired-end 100 bp reads. For the original study's pipeline: Raw data were processed with SOAPnuke, discarding reads with adapters, uncalled bases, mean Phred below 15, or no exact constant-primer or identifier match. COPE v1.2.5 was used to merge high-quality paired reads, and clonotypes were defined as unique nucleotide sequences. MiTCR v1.1 was used to align clonotypes to the IMGT TRBV, TRBD and TRBJ reference segments. Only V-J combinations with frequency above 0.0001, covering 99% to 99.2% of repertoires, were analysed. A TCS score was defined as the ratio between F50 (clonal expansion) and ExV (chaos), using BLOSUM62-based TCRdist between CDR3 peptides within each V-J. Welch's t-statistics and random forest reduced fewer than 550 V-J features to 13, which were used in a naive Bayes classifier (R e1071). TCRdb ran its own pipeline on the public reads, namely fastp trimming at Q25 and MiXCR clone calling, and kept in-frame beta chains. Rows are unified per CDR3 protein, each entry keeping the most common DNA and genes. These V and J calls originate from TCRdb's pipeline instead of the authors' own analysis. The sample records roughly 600,000 distinct CDR3 sequences, approximately 15% of which are singletons. The ten most abundant clones make up approximately 12% of the sample.

This clonotype was observed at least ten times. The clone's antigen remains unknown. Base-call qualities are not available, and no considerably larger clone is one nucleotide away. V and J are truncated by 2 bases and 5 bases respectively, leaving an intervening sequence of 19 bases. Via the germline V gene, CDR1 is SGHRS and CDR2 YFSETQ. Its CDR3 holds 16 amino acids, cysteine through phenylalanine. This entry keeps only the CDR3 DNA: 48 bases, framed from base 1. Sequencing was performed on blood. The receptor comes from a woman aged 50 to 60 with Graves' ophthalmopathy. The rearrangement joined TRBV5-1 to TRBJ1-1; the D gene is perhaps TRBD1, on 5 matching bases. CDR3 region: CASSLFGGGGQTEAFF. The nucleotide sequence is TGCGCCAGCAGCTTATTCGGTGGGGGTGGGCAAACTGAAGCTTTCTTT.